This T cell receptor (beta chain) came from a study of blood T cell repertoires in COVID-19. TCRdb keeps only in-frame clones here, not all; method: immunoSEQ multiplex PCR. The top ten clones hold roughly 30% of a sample with around 80,000 clones, over 80% of them seen once. V dropped 4 bases and J dropped 7 bases, with 11 bases sitting between them. The CDR3 length is 13 residues. Germline V gives CDR1 SNHLY, CDR2 FYNNEI. The origin of this receptor is a woman aged 80 or over with acute or convalescent COVID-19. Sequenced sample: peripheral blood. The chain employs TRBV2 and TRBJ2-1; D is possibly TRBD2 (6 bases). Written as DNA, the CDR3 is TGTGCCAGCAGTGGCCCCAGCGGGAATGAGCAGTTCTTC. Protein sequence: CASSGPSGNEQFF.